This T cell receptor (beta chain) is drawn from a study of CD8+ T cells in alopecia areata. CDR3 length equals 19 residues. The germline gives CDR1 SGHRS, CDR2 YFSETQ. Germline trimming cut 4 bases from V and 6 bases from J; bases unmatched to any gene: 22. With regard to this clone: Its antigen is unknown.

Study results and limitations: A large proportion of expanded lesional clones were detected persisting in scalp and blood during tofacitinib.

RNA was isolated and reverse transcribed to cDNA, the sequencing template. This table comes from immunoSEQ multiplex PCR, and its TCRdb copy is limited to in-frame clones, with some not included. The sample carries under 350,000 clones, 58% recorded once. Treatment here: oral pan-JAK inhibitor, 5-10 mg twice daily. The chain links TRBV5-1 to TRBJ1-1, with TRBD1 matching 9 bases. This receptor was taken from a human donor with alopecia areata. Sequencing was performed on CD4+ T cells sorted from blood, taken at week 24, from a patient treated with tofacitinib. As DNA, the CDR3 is TGCGCCAGCAGCCTCCGAGTGGGAGACCGGGACAGGGACCCCCCTGAAGCTTTCTTT. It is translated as CASSLRVGDRDRDPPEAFF.